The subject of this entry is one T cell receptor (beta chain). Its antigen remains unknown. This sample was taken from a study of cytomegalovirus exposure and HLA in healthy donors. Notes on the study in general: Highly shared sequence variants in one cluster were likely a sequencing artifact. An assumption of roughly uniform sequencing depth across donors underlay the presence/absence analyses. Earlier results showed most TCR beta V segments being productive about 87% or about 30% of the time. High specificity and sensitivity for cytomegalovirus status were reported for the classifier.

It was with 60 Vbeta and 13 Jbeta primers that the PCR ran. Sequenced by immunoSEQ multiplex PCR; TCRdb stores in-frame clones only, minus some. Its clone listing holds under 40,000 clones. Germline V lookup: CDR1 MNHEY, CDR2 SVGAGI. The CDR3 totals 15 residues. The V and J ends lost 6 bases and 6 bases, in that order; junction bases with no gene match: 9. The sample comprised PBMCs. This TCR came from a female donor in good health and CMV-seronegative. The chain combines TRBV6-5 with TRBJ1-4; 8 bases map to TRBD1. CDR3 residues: CASSHDRTGYEKLFF. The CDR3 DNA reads TGTGCCAGCAGCCACGACCGGACAGGGTATGAAAAACTGTTTTTT.